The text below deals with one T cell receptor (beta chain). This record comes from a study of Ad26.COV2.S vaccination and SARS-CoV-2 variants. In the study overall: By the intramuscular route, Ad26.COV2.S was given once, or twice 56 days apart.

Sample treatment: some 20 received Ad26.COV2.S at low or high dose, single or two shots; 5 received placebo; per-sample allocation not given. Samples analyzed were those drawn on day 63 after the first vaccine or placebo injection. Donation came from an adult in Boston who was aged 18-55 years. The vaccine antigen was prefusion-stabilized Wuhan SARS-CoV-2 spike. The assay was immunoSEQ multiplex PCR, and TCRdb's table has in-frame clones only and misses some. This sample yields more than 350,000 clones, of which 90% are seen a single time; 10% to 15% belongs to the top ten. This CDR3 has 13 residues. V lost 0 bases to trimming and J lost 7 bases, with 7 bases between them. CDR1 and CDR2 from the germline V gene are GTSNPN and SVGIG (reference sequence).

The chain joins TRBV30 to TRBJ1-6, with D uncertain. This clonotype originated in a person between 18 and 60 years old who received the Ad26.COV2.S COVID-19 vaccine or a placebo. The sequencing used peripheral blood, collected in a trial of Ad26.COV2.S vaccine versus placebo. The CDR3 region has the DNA TGTGCCTGGAGTGTTGTGGAAAATTCACCCCTCCACTTT. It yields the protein CAWSVVENSPLHF.